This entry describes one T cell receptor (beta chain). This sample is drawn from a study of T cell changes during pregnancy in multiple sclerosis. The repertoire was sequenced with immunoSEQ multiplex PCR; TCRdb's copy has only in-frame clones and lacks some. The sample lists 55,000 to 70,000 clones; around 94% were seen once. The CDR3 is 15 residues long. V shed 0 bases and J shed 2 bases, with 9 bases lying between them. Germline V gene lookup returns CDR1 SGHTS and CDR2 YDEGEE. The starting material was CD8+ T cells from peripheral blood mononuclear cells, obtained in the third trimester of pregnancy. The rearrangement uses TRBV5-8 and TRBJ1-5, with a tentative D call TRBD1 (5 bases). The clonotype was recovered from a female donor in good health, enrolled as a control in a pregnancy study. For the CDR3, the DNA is TGTGCCAGCAGCTTGGTCAGGGTACGCAATCAGCCCCAGCATTTT. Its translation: CASSLVRVRNQPQHF.